A single T cell receptor (beta chain) is shown here with its context. As yet, its antigen is unknown. Generated by immunoSEQ multiplex PCR, the TCRdb table keeps only in-frame clones and is missing some. This sample has about 220,000 clones, with 85% to 95% found just once. This record comes from a study of cytomegalovirus exposure and HLA in healthy donors. At the level of the study: The same platform as the approximately 700 first-cohort repertoires was used for the 100 to 150 validation repertoires, a later analysis reported.

Study-wide results and limits: Rarity marked most TCR sequences, yet some public TCRs occurred in many donors.

The material sequenced was PBMCs. The TCR comes from a young woman in good health and CMV-seronegative.

For the CDR3, the DNA is TGCGCCAGCAGGACAGGGTTGGGCGAGCAGTACTTC. Translation: CASRTGLGEQYF. V and J are TRBV5-1 and TRBJ2-7; 7 bases align to TRBD1. Germline CDR1 reads SGHRS; CDR2 reads YFSETQ. The junction had 5 bases not matched to a gene; V was cut back by 5 bases and J by 6 bases. This CDR3 is built from 12 residues.